This T cell receptor beta chain was found in a study of blood T cell repertoires in COVID-19. About the study: COVID-19 samples, acute and convalescent, were from the United States, Italy and Spain.

One Seattle source followed patients from active infection through their disease course. Study processing details: How many nucleated cells were present was estimated from reference gene primer amplification. TCRdb's table, derived via immunoSEQ multiplex PCR, lists solely in-frame clones and lacks some. Clone size and the V and J calls come from that table; the DNA yielded D and trimming. This repertoire shows around 76,000 clones, approximately 80% found once; its top ten account for roughly 13%. The source of this sequence is a man aged 45-65 years with COVID-19, enrolled during active disease. Source material: peripheral blood.

The CDR3 DNA follows: TGTGCCACCATTCTCCTGGGACAGGGCCTGAACACTGAAGCTTTCTTT. This gives the protein CATILLGQGLNTEAFF. This chain connects TRBV19 to TRBJ1-1; TRBD1 matches 9 bases. The CDR3 has 16 residues. Per the germline V gene, CDR1 is LNHDA and CDR2 is SQIVND (reference sequence). V lost 10 bases to trimming and J lost 0 bases; unmatched junction nucleotides: 12.